The rows below give T cell receptor beta chains drawn from one sample of a study of T cell responses to AZD1222 COVID-19 vaccine. TCRdb's copy holds only in-frame clones and misses some; the assay was immunoSEQ multiplex PCR. The sample has about 150,000 clones, less than 90% seen once; the top ten hold 5.5%. Here the sequenced sample was peripheral blood, taken on day 0 of MenACWY control vaccination. These TCRs come from an adult in good health. Both conserved end residues are trimmed from each CDR3.

v_call cdr3_aa
TRBV27 ASSLPGGTDTQY
TRBV21-1 ASSKGGDLRENTEAF
TRBV28 ASGTGLNSYQPQH
TRBV19 ARPGGGPEKLF
TRBV13 ASSFGTGTEAF
TRBV30 AWSGVRRGTAWGMNYGYT
TRBV5-1 ASGGLVARNIQY
TRBV11-3 ASSLGQAGETQY
TRBV28 ASSFGGTDNYGYT
TRBV11-2 ASARGLGETQY
TRBV10-3 AIRGTETTRSYNEQF
TRBV6-5 ASKISARIAPEAF
TRBV7-9 ASSPAVNNQPQH
TRBV28 ASRAVSSYNEQF
TRBV9 ASSPRGGSYGYT
TRBV18 ASSTTGTEAF
TRBV4-3 ASSRGGTLRNSPLH
TRBV19 ASSNRDWNSPLH
TRBV5-1 ASSLVGTTNEKLF
TRBV7-2 ASSLGGRGLDEQF
TRBV18 ASSPGSQGYGYT
TRBV7-2 ASLSEMNTEAF
TRBV3-1/TRBV3-2 ASSRRTSESDTQY
TRBV19 ASRHVLGTQETQY
TRBV6-6 ASSYSDRI
TRBV9 ASSGWAYTEAF
TRBV7-6 ASSSAGGGGMYEQY
TRBV2 ASTLQGAVTEAF
TRBV5-5 ASSISPMAGYGYT
TRBV20-1 SARPEETQY
TRBV5-1 ASSLAGGHGYT
TRBV19 ASHISRDDTEAF
TRBV9 ASSVGLADTQY
TRBV28 ASSSPPGTLAKNIQY
TRBV25-1 ASSEYTRNEQF
TRBV11-3 ASSPNGDQRRFHEQF
TRBV6-2/TRBV6-3 ASSYQYEQY
TRBV2 ASSPGRIQETQY
TRBV5-4 ASSLKRKDGYT
TRBV10-3 AIRGGGTGDYEQY
TRBV7-2 ASSWTGATYEQY
TRBV4-1 ASSQEWSGRARETQY
TRBV21-1 ASNRRLADTDTQY
TRBV12-3/TRBV12-4 ASSFGPPGEQY
TRBV14 ASSLQGVVPAGLMWTDTQY
TRBV11-2 ASSWGGQSSYEQY